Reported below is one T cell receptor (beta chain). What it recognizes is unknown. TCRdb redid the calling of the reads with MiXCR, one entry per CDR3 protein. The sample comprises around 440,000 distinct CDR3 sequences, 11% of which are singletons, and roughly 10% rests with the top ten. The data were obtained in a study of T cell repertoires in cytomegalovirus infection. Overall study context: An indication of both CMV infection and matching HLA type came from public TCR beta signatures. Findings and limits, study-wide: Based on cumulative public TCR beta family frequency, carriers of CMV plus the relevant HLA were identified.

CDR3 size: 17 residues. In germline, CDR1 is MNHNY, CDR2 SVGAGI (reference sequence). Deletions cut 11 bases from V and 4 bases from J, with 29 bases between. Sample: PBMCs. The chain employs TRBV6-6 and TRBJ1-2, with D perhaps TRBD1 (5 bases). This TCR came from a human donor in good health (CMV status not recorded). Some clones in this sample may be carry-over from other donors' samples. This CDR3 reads CAVPAGTGAIGSYGYTF. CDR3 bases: TGTGCCGTCCCAGCAGGGACGGGTGCTATTGGGAGCTATGGCTACACCTTC.